This T cell receptor (beta chain) was found in a study of radiotherapy plus CTLA-4 blockade in lung cancer. Study-wide results and limits: Some TCR clones had been derived from tumors. These clones expanded in peripheral blood after radiotherapy plus ipilimumab. Early blood T cell clone dynamics reportedly forecast response best, with interferon-beta.

Remarks on this clone: No antigen is known for it.

Trimming removed 4 bases at V and 1 base at J, with 13 bases between. CDR1 and CDR2 from the germline V gene are LGHNA and YSLEER. This CDR3 region has 15 residues. Patients in the study, people with chemo-refractory metastatic non-small-cell lung cancer, received focal radiation plus ipilimumab CTLA-4 blockade. Method: immunoSEQ multiplex PCR; TCRdb's copy keeps in-frame clones and lacks some. The sample lists some 87,000 clones, approximately 80% occurring once. This specimen was peripheral blood, taken from a patient treated with radiotherapy plus ipilimumab. The sequence was collected from a human donor with non-small cell lung cancer that progressed on radiotherapy plus ipilimumab. The chain joins TRBV4-3 to TRBJ2-5, with no clear D. CDR3 DNA: TGCGCCAGCAGCCGAATGTCCGGGCCCCAAGAGACCCAGTACTTC. Amino acid sequence: CASSRMSGPQETQYF.